Listed below are T cell receptor beta chains from one sample, sequenced in a study of T cells in localized non-small cell lung cancer. The protocol was immunoSEQ multiplex PCR, while the TCRdb copy is restricted to in-frame clones and leaves out a portion. Of roughly 50,000 clones detected, roughly nine tenths appear once; the ten largest clones hold 20%. Sequencing used peripheral blood, obtained before any cancer treatment. The receptors here all came from a man aged 35-69 years with stage I lung adenocarcinoma. Each CDR3 is given without its conserved first and last residue. A row's size may be missing; if present it is once, few, many or a size class.

j_call clone_size v_call cdr3_aa
TRBJ2-5 - TRBV27 ASSPPRQGAQETQY
TRBJ2-7 - TRBV2 ASTRDGSTYEQY
TRBJ2-7 - TRBV2 ASKEREELLEEQY
TRBJ1-4 - TRBV5-6 ASSFRVDEKLF
TRBJ1-1 - TRBV30 AWSFKGGTEAF
TRBJ1-5 - TRBV15 ATSRDKGFNQPQH
TRBJ1-6 - TRBV28 ATNPAGDNSPLH
TRBJ1-1 - TRBV19 ATGRNTEAF
TRBJ2-5 - TRBV7-9 ASSPGRPGGETQY
TRBJ1-6 - TRBV6-1 ASSADGTANSPLH
TRBJ2-7 - TRBV27 ASSPSGGRSAYEQY
TRBJ1-1 - TRBV6-6 ASSYTRLNTEAF
TRBJ2-1 - TRBV27 ATSREGGRNEQF
TRBJ1-5 - TRBV29-1 SVQGYNQPQH
TRBJ2-7 - TRBV6-5 AIGDPADEQY
TRBJ2-3 - TRBV2 ASSYERLAGTDTQY
TRBJ2-7 - TRBV6-5 ASSPGGSYEQY
TRBJ1-6 - TRBV4-1 ASSHHRDRGLSPLH
TRBJ2-2 - TRBV10-3 AISDYRGLTQAGELF
TRBJ2-3 - TRBV28 ASSASTGTGKYTQY
TRBJ2-5 - TRBV30 ARAEGVETQY
TRBJ2-5 - TRBV4-1 ASSQGSGTETQY
TRBJ2-7 - TRBV7-2 ASSSGAGVYEQY
TRBJ2-5 - TRBV10-3 AIRSGREETQY
TRBJ2-7 - TRBV19 ASRMGTGDSYEQY
TRBJ2-7 - TRBV4-2 ASSQRTGGNYEQY
TRBJ1-1 - TRBV5-1 ASSTTGNTEAF
TRBJ1-2 - TRBV6-1 ASSRGRGLNYGYT
TRBJ2-4 - TRBV15 ATSRVMENIQY
TRBJ2-3 - TRBV19 ASSIGAGGVTDTQY
TRBJ1-2 once TRBV6-5 ASSAQGAGGYT
TRBJ2-1 - TRBV5-1 ASSSREGNEQF
TRBJ2-7 - TRBV18 ASSPREVSDEQY
TRBJ1-5 - TRBV7-2 ASSLGLNQPQH
TRBJ2-5 - TRBV4-1 ASSHPGQRETQY